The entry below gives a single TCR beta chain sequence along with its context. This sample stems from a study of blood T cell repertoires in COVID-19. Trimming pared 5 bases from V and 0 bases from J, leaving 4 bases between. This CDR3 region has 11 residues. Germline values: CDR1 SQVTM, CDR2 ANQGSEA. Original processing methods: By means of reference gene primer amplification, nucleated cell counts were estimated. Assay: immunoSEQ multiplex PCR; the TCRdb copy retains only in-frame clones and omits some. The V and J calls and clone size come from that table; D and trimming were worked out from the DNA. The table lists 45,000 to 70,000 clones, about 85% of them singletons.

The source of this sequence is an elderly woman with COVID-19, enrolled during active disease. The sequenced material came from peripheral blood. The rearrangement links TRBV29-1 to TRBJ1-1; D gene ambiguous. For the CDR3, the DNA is TGCAGCGTTACTCTGAACACTGAAGCTTTCTTT. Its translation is CSVTLNTEAFF.